These T cell receptor beta chains were read from a single sample in a study of cytomegalovirus exposure and HLA in healthy donors. Sequencing used immunoSEQ multiplex PCR; TCRdb keeps in-frame clones, though not all of them. The sample contains about 250,000 clones, about 66% of which appear only once. Material for sequencing was PBMCs. The receptors were gathered from a female donor in good health and CMV-seronegative. Each CDR3 is given with its conserved first and last residue. Each record gives: J gene, V gene, clone size, CDR3 protein. Not all rows give a size; the values are once, few, many and, for expanded clones, a class.

>TRBJ2-2|TRBV2|NA
CASSPRQGYAGELFF
>TRBJ2-7|TRBV6-1|NA
CASSVYRGNGYEQYF
>TRBJ1-2|TRBV19|NA
CATSPLTGRSVYGYTF
>TRBJ2-3|TRBV27|few
CASLPFSGLSTDTQYF
>TRBJ2-2|TRBV5-1|NA
CASSLGLAGGIPGELFF
>TRBJ1-6|TRBV11-3|NA
CASSLGHSPLHF
>TRBJ2-5|TRBV7-6|NA
CASSSRGLALQETQYF
>TRBJ1-2|TRBV27|NA
CASSLRGVANYGYTF
>TRBJ1-5|TRBV7-9|few
CASSASGDQPQHF
>TRBJ2-3|TRBV5-1|NA
CASSLKAGGSLDTQYF
>TRBJ2-5|TRBV30|NA
CAWKPGLADLRETQYF
>TRBJ2-1|TRBV9|few
CASSSRTSVYNEQFF
>TRBJ2-3|TRBV28|NA
CASTGGLTSADTQYF
>TRBJ1-1|TRBV6-1|few
CASSSIRVPTREAFF
>TRBJ1-2|TRBV29-1|NA
CSVGVQPGGGYGYTF
>TRBJ2-3|TRBV7-2|NA
CASSFGSRTDTQYF
>TRBJ2-7|TRBV27|NA
CASTRLAGNYEQYF
>TRBJ1-5|TRBV18|NA
CASSLGQDSNQPQHF
>NA|TRBV6-5|NA
CASRTKGGAEQYF
>TRBJ2-3|TRBV7-2|NA
CASSLEEAGGQYF
>TRBJ2-7|TRBV2|NA
CASGLTGSYEQYF
>TRBJ1-1|TRBV29-1|NA
CSVEQGMNTEAFF
>TRBJ2-7|TRBV6-5|once
CASSYVTGSPHEQYF
>TRBJ1-2|TRBV7-9|NA
CSSSPGPNGYTF
>TRBJ1-4|TRBV7-6|NA
CASSFSDRGPNEKLFF
>TRBJ2-3|TRBV5-1|NA
CASSWGSSGSTDTQYF
>TRBJ1-2|TRBV6-6|NA
CASSFLRQGYGYTF
>TRBJ2-5|TRBV7-9|NA
CASSLALGQAKETQYF
>TRBJ2-1|TRBV5-6|once
CASTVRGTYNEQFF
>TRBJ2-1|TRBV10-3|NA
CAISGRGAYNEQFF
>TRBJ1-1|TRBV6-1|few
CASSGEGGGMSEAFF
>TRBJ2-1|TRBV6-1|NA
CASSERGPPLYNEQFF